This T cell receptor beta chain emerged from a study of CD8+CD57+ T cells in acquired aplastic anemia. About the research overall: Isolated CD4+ and CD8+ cells, once sorted, yielded DNA averaging roughly 3.4 ug. Healthy-donor CD4+ cells averaged roughly 10.8 million reads.

The study, taken as a whole, reports: In CD8+ cells, Simpson's diversity showed no significant difference between patients and controls.

Deletions cut 0 bases from V and 2 bases from J, with 13 bases between. The germline CDR1 and CDR2 sequences are SQVTM and ANQGSEA. The CDR3 length is 15 residues. This clonotype was seen repeatedly, ten times or more. The antigen is unknown. Both TCR beta VDJ combination and CDR3 sequence profiling were carried out. Genomic DNA was the template for this profiling. TCRdb re-derived calls from the reads in MiXCR, one entry per CDR3 protein. The sample lists 75,000 to 90,000 distinct CDR3 sequences, approximately 45% occurring once. The rearrangement joins TRBV29-1 to TRBJ2-5; possibly TRBD1 or TRBD2 for D (5 bases each). The sample taken for sequencing was sorted CD4+, CD8+, or CD8+CD57+ T cells (not recorded which) from PBMCs. This clonotype originated in a human donor in good health, serving as a control. The CDR3 loop is CSVEDPGREQETQYF. The CDR3 DNA follows: TGCAGCGTTGAAGATCCGGGACGGGAACAAGAGACCCAGTACTTC.